Following are 28 T cell receptor beta chains from one sample sequenced in a study of T cells in narcolepsy. Clones were read by immunoSEQ multiplex PCR, and TCRdb kept only the in-frame ones, dropping some. Altogether some 30,000 clones are present, over 70% being singletons, with the ten largest covering roughly 3.5%. The sequencing sample was made of memory (CD45RA-) CD4+ T cells from blood. The source is a human donor in good health.

The chain uses TRBV5-5 and TRBJ2-5; D ambiguous. The assigned J gene may be wrong: the sequence end matches TRBJ2-7 better. Germline CDR1 is SGHKS and CDR2 is YYEKEE (reference sequence). CDR3 length equals 14 residues. The CDR3 DNA sequence: TGTGCCAGCAGCTTTCTCTCGAACTCCTACGAGCAGTACTTC. Translating it yields CASSFLSNSYEQYF.

DNA for the CDR3: TGTGCCAGTAAGAGCTCCTACAATGAGCAGTTCTTC. This codes for CASKSSYNEQFF. The chain carries TRBV6-5 and TRBJ2-1, with unresolved D. The V and J ends lost 9 bases and 0 bases respectively, with 6 bases between them. The CDR3 is 12 amino acids. CDR1 is MNHEY and CDR2 is SVGAGI in the germline V gene.

V usage is TRBV2 and J usage is TRBJ2-2; D not certain. The germline CDR1 and CDR2 sequences are SNHLY and FYNNEI. The CDR3 contains 13 residues. Trimming shortened V by 0 bases and J by 6 bases, and 5 bases separated the two germline ends. The CDR3 DNA reads as TGTGCCAGCAGTGAAGCGAGGCCCGGGGAGCTGTTTTTT. Translation: CASSEARPGELFF.

The J gene is TRBJ2-7, the V gene TRBV7-8, with D hard to call. CDR3 length equals 14 residues. Germline CDR1 SGHVS, CDR2 FQNEAQ. V lost 3 bases, J lost 3 bases, and 12 bases lay in between. The CDR3 coding sequence is TGTGCCAGCAGCTTGACGATCCTGGGCTACGAGCAGTACTTC. It translates to CASSLTILGYEQYF.

This chain uses TRBV14 with TRBJ1-1, with TRBD1 as a possible D gene (6 bases). Looked up from germline, CDR1 is SGHDN and CDR2 is FVKESK. V was pared by 0 bases and J by 4 bases, with 27 bases between. This CDR3 contains 20 residues. As DNA, the CDR3 is TGTGCCAGCAGCCAAGAATTTAGTGGGACACTTTGGTCCGGTGGCACTGAAGCTTTCTTT. It translates to CASSQEFSGTLWSGGTEAFF.

The chain uses TRBV7-2 and TRBJ2-5, with 7 bases matching TRBD2. V shed 0 bases and J 4 bases; nucleotides not matched to a gene: 5. The germline V gene encodes CDR1 SGHTA and CDR2 FQGNSA. The CDR3 length is 15 residues. CDR3 nucleotides: TGTGCCAGCAGCTTAGCGGCGGGGGACGGAGAGACCCAGTACTTC. It is translated as CASSLAAGDGETQYF.

The gene calls are TRBV19 and TRBJ2-7, with 9 positions matching TRBD2. V shed 8 bases, J shed 5 bases, and the junction held 13 bases outside the gene matches. Germline V gene lookup returns CDR1 LNHDA and CDR2 SQIVND (reference sequence). The CDR3 is made up of 15 amino acids. Here the CDR3 reads CASRSGGRGINEQYF. CDR3 sequence (DNA): TGTGCCAGTCGAAGTGGCGGGAGGGGGATAAACGAGCAGTACTTC.

The chain has TRBV14 and TRBJ2-7; D is uncertain. V gave up 1 base and J gave up 4 bases, with 8 bases separating them. CDR3 length: 13 residues. From germline, CDR1 is SGHDN and CDR2 FVKESK. The CDR3 loop reads CASSQGTSYEQYF. The CDR3, as DNA: TGTGCCAGCAGCCAAGGGACCTCATACGAGCAGTACTTC.

The rearrangement links TRBV5-4 to TRBJ2-5; 7 nucleotides align to TRBD1. V lost 4 bases to trimming and J lost 2 bases; unmatched junction nucleotides: 14. Germline lookup yields CDR1 SGHNT and CDR2 YYREEE (reference sequence). CDR3 length: 17 amino acids. DNA of the CDR3: TGTGCCAGCAGCGGGGGATACAGGGGACGCGGACAAGAGACCCAGTACTTC. It yields the protein CASSGGYRGRGQETQYF.

J is TRBJ1-4 and V is TRBV19, with 7 bases fitting TRBD1. J lost 8 bases, V lost 7 bases, and 10 bases had no gene match. Germline CDR1 LNHDA, CDR2 SQIVND (reference sequence). CDR3 length: 14 residues. As DNA, the CDR3 is TGTGCCAGTACTCTGACAGGGTTGGGGGAAAAACTGTTTTTT. Translating gives CASTLTGLGEKLFF. Using reference TRBV19 and TRBJ1-4 for the parts outside the CDR3, the full variable domain is DGGITQSPKYLFRKEGQNVTLSCEQNLNHDAMYWYRQDPGQGLRLIYYSQIVNDFQKGDIAEGYSVSREKKESFPLTVTSAQKNPTAFYLCASTLTGLGEKLFFGSGTQLSVL.

The chain links TRBV5-1 to TRBJ2-7; 11 nucleotides match TRBD2. The V and J ends lost 0 bases and 4 bases, in that order; junction bases with no gene match: 6. Germline-derived CDR1 and CDR2 are SGHRS and YFSETQ. The CDR3 is made up of 16 amino acids. The CDR3 bases are TGCGCCAGCAGCTTGGGTTCGACTAGCGGGATTTACGAGCAGTACTTC. The encoded protein is CASSLGSTSGIYEQYF.

V gene TRBV6-6 combines with J gene TRBJ1-1; the D gene is possibly TRBD1 (6 bases). The CDR3 is made up of 14 amino acids. Germline assignment: CDR1 MNHNY and CDR2 SVGAGI (reference sequence). The germline V and J ends were trimmed by 7 bases and 1 base, with 13 bases remaining between them. The CDR3 region is CASTTRGQNTEAFF. CDR3 nucleotides: TGTGCCAGCACCACGCGGGGGCAGAACACTGAAGCTTTCTTT.

The table lists this clone with a few counts. The rearrangement joins TRBV6-1 to TRBJ2-7; the D gene is possibly TRBD1 (5 bases). V lost 0 bases, J lost 5 bases, and 5 bases lay in between. In germline, CDR1 is MNHNS, CDR2 SASEGT. This CDR3 has 12 amino acids. CDR3 region: CASSEAGDEQYF. In nucleotides, the CDR3 is TGTGCCAGCAGTGAAGCAGGGGACGAGCAGTACTTC.

As regards this clone: Additional DNA sequences in this sample encode the identical CDR3. This chain uses TRBV18 with TRBJ1-5, with TRBD1 identical over 10 bases. Germline assignment: CDR1 KGHSH and CDR2 LQKENI. The CDR3 covers 15 residues. The junction had 6 bases not matched to a gene; V was cut back by 3 bases and J by 7 bases. The DNA of the CDR3 is TGTGCCAGCTCACCCGGACAGGGGGAGGGGCAGCCCCAGCATTTT. It codes for CASSPGQGEGQPQHF. Drawing the rest from reference TRBV18 and TRBJ1-5, the complete variable domain is NAGVMQNPRHLVRRRGQEARLRCSPMKGHSHVYWYRQLPEEGLKFMVYLQKENIIDESGMPKERFSAEFPKEGPSILRIQQVVRGDSAAYFCASSPGQGEGQPQHFGDGTRLSIL.

The gene calls are TRBV11-1 and TRBJ2-3; D not resolved. V lost 1 base and J 7 bases, leaving 9 bases between the germline ends. The CDR3 is made up of 13 amino acids. The germline gives CDR1 SGHAT, CDR2 FQDESV (reference sequence). The CDR3, as DNA: TGTGCCAGCAGCTTAGTTGGTCCGAATACGCAGTATTTT. Protein: CASSLVGPNTQYF.

This chain uses TRBV27 with TRBJ2-3; 10 nucleotides match TRBD2. This CDR3 contains 16 residues. The V gene's germline CDR1 is MNHEY and CDR2 SMNVEV (reference sequence). The ends lost 5 bases at V and 7 bases at J; junction bases unmatched: 12. CDR3: CASSNRSGRALHTQYF. CDR3 in DNA: TGTGCCAGCAGTAATAGGAGCGGGAGGGCCTTACATACGCAGTATTTT.

This chain connects TRBV19 to TRBJ2-5, with D hard to call. This CDR3 comprises 13 residues. V was trimmed by 7 bases and J by 3 bases, leaving 12 bases between them. Germline V gene lookup returns CDR1 LNHDA and CDR2 SQIVND (reference sequence). The CDR3 DNA reads as TGTGCCAGTAAAATTGGAAGCGAAGAGACCCAGTACTTC. Amino acids: CASKIGSEETQYF. Full variable domain (missing parts from reference TRBV19 and TRBJ2-5): DGGITQSPKYLFRKEGQNVTLSCEQNLNHDAMYWYRQDPGQGLRLIYYSQIVNDFQKGDIAEGYSVSREKKESFPLTVTSAQKNPTAFYLCASKIGSEETQYFGPGTRLLVL.

The V call is TRBV2, the J call TRBJ1-6; the D gene is possibly TRBD1 (5 bases). The germline V gene has CDR1 SNHLY and CDR2 FYNNEI. The ends were cut back, 6 bases at V and 7 bases at J, with 13 bases in the middle. This CDR3 is built from 14 residues. The CDR3 region is CASRPDSINSPLHF. The CDR3 nucleotides read TGTGCCAGCAGGCCCGACAGTATCAATTCACCCCTCCACTTT.

This clone was detected only once. The chain carries TRBV7-3 and TRBJ2-1; 11 bases agree with TRBD2. The V gene end was trimmed by 5 bases and the J gene end by 4 bases; junction bases not matched to a gene: 4. Germline V gene data show CDR1 as SGHTA and CDR2 as FQGTGA. This CDR3 is 15 amino acids long. The CDR3 DNA reads TGTGCCAGCAGCCCCAGACTAGCGGGATACAATGAGCAGTTCTTC. Encoded protein: CASSPRLAGYNEQFF.

The V call is TRBV27, the J call TRBJ2-3; the D gene is possibly TRBD2 (6 bases). Germline CDR1 MNHEY, CDR2 SMNVEV (reference sequence). The CDR3 runs 16 residues. Between the trimmed V and J ends, which lost 7 bases and 3 bases, there was a span of 20 bases. CDR3 DNA sequence: TGTGCCAGCACTCTAAGGGGAACTAGCAGAACAGATACGCAGTATTTT. Its protein is CASTLRGTSRTDTQYF.

The gene calls are TRBV2 and TRBJ1-5; TRBD1 might be the D (5 bases). The V end lost 5 bases, the J end lost 6 bases, and 11 bases lay between the germline ends. The germline V gene encodes CDR1 SNHLY and CDR2 FYNNEI. The CDR3 has 13 amino acids. In nucleotides, the CDR3 is TGTGCCAGCAGTACAGGTTTCCCTCAGCCCCAGCATTTT. Amino acids: CASSTGFPQPQHF.

The gene calls are TRBV9 and TRBJ1-1; 9 positions agree with TRBD1. The trim removed 3 bases at V and 5 bases at J, leaving 5 bases unmatched. The CDR3 spans 14 residues. CDR1 is SGDLS and CDR2 is YYNGEE in the germline V gene. This CDR3 reads CASSAQGALTEAFF. The CDR3 nucleotides are TGTGCCAGCAGCGCACAGGGGGCGCTTACTGAAGCTTTCTTT. The entire variable domain, with the rest obtained from reference TRBV9 and TRBJ1-1, is as follows: DSGVTQTPKHLITATGQRVTLRCSPRSGDLSVYWYQQSLDQGLQFLIQYYNGEERAKGNILERFSAQQFPDLHSELNLSSLELGDSALYFCASSAQGALTEAFFGQGTRLTVV.

This chain joins TRBV29-1 and TRBJ2-7, with D possibly matching TRBD1 (6 bases). Per germline, CDR1 SQVTM and CDR2 ANQGSEA. V was pared by 6 bases and J by 7 bases, with 16 bases between. This CDR3 has 12 amino acids. CDR3 loop: CSVRQGPGEQYF. The CDR3 DNA sequence: TGCAGCGTCCGCCAGGGGCCGGGGGAGCAGTACTTC.

The chain carries TRBV10-3 and TRBJ2-1, with 10 bases aligning to TRBD2. The J segment lost 0 bases and the V segment lost 6 bases, leaving 14 bases of the junction unmatched. CDR1 is ENHRY and CDR2 is SYGVKD in the germline V gene. The CDR3 has 19 residues. Written as DNA, the CDR3 is TGTGCCATCAGAAAAGGGACTAGCGACCACCCCAGCTCCTACAATGAGCAGTTCTTC. It yields the protein CAIRKGTSDHPSSYNEQFF.

This clone is a singleton in its sample. The V gene is TRBV5-1, the J gene TRBJ2-7; 7 positions agree with TRBD2. Germline lookup yields CDR1 SGHRS and CDR2 YFSETQ. The CDR3 consists of 15 residues. V lost 0 bases, J lost 4 bases, and 7 bases stayed unmatched. CDR3 residues: CASSLGAGDWYEQYF. DNA of the CDR3: TGCGCCAGCAGCTTGGGGGCGGGAGACTGGTACGAGCAGTACTTC.

This chain uses TRBV5-1 with TRBJ1-2, with a weak D call TRBD1 (5 bases). Trimming removed 5 bases at V and 8 bases at J, with 10 bases between. The CDR3 length is 11 residues. From germline, CDR1 is SGHRS and CDR2 YFSETQ. The CDR3 sequence: CASRAGQGYTF. The CDR3 DNA sequence: TGCGCCAGCAGGGCAGGGCAAGGCTACACCTTC.

This chain uses TRBV5-1 with TRBJ1-1; a possible D gene is TRBD1 (6 bases). The ends were cut back, 4 bases at V and 2 bases at J, with 24 bases in the middle. CDR1 is SGHRS and CDR2 is YFSETQ in the germline V gene. The CDR3 consists of 18 residues. The CDR3 DNA reads as TGCGCCAGCAGCGCACCGGGACATATGGGGCCTTTAAACACTGAAGCTTTCTTT. It encodes CASSAPGHMGPLNTEAFF.

The chain carries TRBV5-1 and TRBJ1-1; D ambiguous. V was pared by 4 bases and J by 1 base, with 11 bases between. Germline V CDR1 and CDR2: SGHRS, YFSETQ. CDR3 length: 14 residues. The CDR3 here is CASSLYLQNTEAFF. The CDR3 nucleotides are TGCGCCAGCAGCCTCTACTTACAGAACACTGAAGCTTTCTTT.